This is a list of T cell receptor beta chains from one sample in a study of long-term antiretroviral therapy in people with HIV. Generated by immunoSEQ multiplex PCR, the TCRdb table keeps only in-frame clones and is missing some. The repertoire includes some 27,000 clones, roughly 79% of them detected once, and around 10% sits in the top ten. Sequencing was performed on unsorted PBMCs, taken 2.1 years after starting antiretroviral therapy. These receptors came from a man aged 25 to 45 with HIV. Each CDR3 is given without its conserved first and last residue. The order of the fields is V gene, J gene, CDR3 protein.

V gene: TRBV9
J gene: TRBJ1-1
CDR3 protein: ASSVGAGRTTEAF

V gene: TRBV30
J gene: TRBJ1-2
CDR3 protein: AWSPGTYGYT

V gene: TRBV27
J gene: TRBJ2-1
CDR3 protein: ASSLSSPQGSYNEQF

V gene: TRBV4-1
J gene: TRBJ1-1
CDR3 protein: ASSQGAIQGTEAF

V gene: TRBV5-6
J gene: TRBJ1-1
CDR3 protein: ASSLWGLSSQTEAF

V gene: TRBV27
J gene: TRBJ1-1
CDR3 protein: ASSLSGGRVTEAF

V gene: TRBV5-5
J gene: TRBJ2-5
CDR3 protein: ASSYRGSAQETQY

V gene: TRBV27
J gene: TRBJ2-6
CDR3 protein: ASSPRQGPRSGANVLT

V gene: TRBV7-9
J gene: TRBJ2-5
CDR3 protein: ASSLGGLARETQY

V gene: TRBV2
J gene: TRBJ1-4
CDR3 protein: ASRHREGDEKLF

V gene: TRBV4-1
J gene: TRBJ1-2
CDR3 protein: ASSQALGFYGYT

V gene: TRBV6-1
J gene: TRBJ2-3
CDR3 protein: ASSVPSGRLADTQY

V gene: TRBV4-3
J gene: TRBJ2-1
CDR3 protein: ASSQYYPPHNEQF

V gene: TRBV19
J gene: TRBJ1-5
CDR3 protein: ASNLGQSGNQPQH

V gene: TRBV19
J gene: TRBJ1-5
CDR3 protein: ASSINPPGYQPQH

V gene: TRBV5-1
J gene: TRBJ2-5
CDR3 protein: ASSRSGGWETQY

V gene: TRBV14
J gene: TRBJ1-3
CDR3 protein: ASSARTSPSSGNTIY

V gene: TRBV14
J gene: TRBJ1-3
CDR3 protein: ASSQEMYDSGNTIY

V gene: TRBV5-1
J gene: TRBJ1-5
CDR3 protein: ASSLTGEVQPQH

V gene: TRBV29-1
J gene: TRBJ1-1
CDR3 protein: SVPQGTHTEAF

V gene: TRBV19
J gene: TRBJ2-3
CDR3 protein: ASSAGYTDTQY

V gene: TRBV18
J gene: TRBJ2-7
CDR3 protein: ASSLQRGEQY

V gene: TRBV6-1
J gene: TRBJ2-7
CDR3 protein: ASSELPGQGVSAYEQY

V gene: TRBV5-4
J gene: TRBJ1-2
CDR3 protein: ASSLVAVMNGYT

V gene: TRBV10-3
J gene: TRBJ2-5
CDR3 protein: AISEPQLGDKTQY

V gene: TRBV5-1
J gene: TRBJ2-2
CDR3 protein: ASSFPGTSRTGELF

V gene: TRBV28
J gene: TRBJ1-2
CDR3 protein: ASSLTEMVIGFGYT

V gene: TRBV10-2
J gene: TRBJ2-3
CDR3 protein: ASSAGGETTDTQY

V gene: TRBV20-1
J gene: TRBJ1-2
CDR3 protein: SAIDYGYT

V gene: TRBV6-1
J gene: TRBJ2-7
CDR3 protein: ASSPLDGYYEQY

V gene: TRBV27
J gene: TRBJ2-1
CDR3 protein: ASTFSGTYNEQF

V gene: TRBV7-6
J gene: TRBJ2-3
CDR3 protein: ASSVKDSTDTQY

V gene: TRBV11-3
J gene: TRBJ2-3
CDR3 protein: ASSLGAGADTQY

V gene: TRBV27
J gene: TRBJ2-3
CDR3 protein: ASSSPIQGSTDTQY

V gene: TRBV19
J gene: TRBJ2-3
CDR3 protein: ASRQAGADTQY

V gene: TRBV6-5
J gene: TRBJ2-3
CDR3 protein: ASSFPGDTQY

V gene: TRBV7-3
J gene: TRBJ2-3
CDR3 protein: ASSLGGANTQY